A single sample gave rise to the 3 T cell receptor beta chains below, sequenced in a study of blood T cell repertoires in COVID-19. Sequencing used immunoSEQ multiplex PCR; TCRdb keeps in-frame clones, though not all of them. The sample includes 70,000 to 90,000 clones, about 84% of them seen just once. Sequencing was performed on peripheral blood. The receptors here all came from a man aged 45 to 65 with active COVID-19.

The chain carries TRBV19 and TRBJ2-5; tentatively, D is TRBD2 (7 bases). Germline assignment: CDR1 LNHDA and CDR2 SQIVND (reference sequence). Between the trimmed V and J ends, which lost 10 bases and 4 bases, there was a span of 16 bases. This CDR3 region has 13 residues. The CDR3 is CATSRGGRETQYF. In DNA form, the CDR3 reads TGTGCCACCTCTAGGGGGGGCAGAGAGACCCAGTACTTC.

This chain joins TRBV7-9 and TRBJ1-5, with a possible D match to TRBD1 (6 bases). Trimming pared 2 bases from V and 9 bases from J, leaving 14 bases between. The CDR3 is 14 amino acids. From germline, CDR1 is SEHNR and CDR2 FQNEAQ (reference sequence). The CDR3 nucleotides are TGTGCCAGCAGCTTATTTCCAGGGGCTACGCCCCAGCATTTT. Protein product: CASSLFPGATPQHF.

V usage is TRBV2 and J usage is TRBJ2-7; D is possibly TRBD1 (5 bases). Trimming pared 4 bases from V and 3 bases from J, leaving 7 bases between. Germline CDR1 reads SNHLY; CDR2 reads FYNNEI. The CDR3 contains 12 residues. CDR3 sequence: CASSVGLYEQYF. The CDR3 DNA reads as TGTGCCAGCAGTGTGGGGCTCTACGAGCAGTACTTC.